Listed here are 32 T cell receptor beta chains from one sample, sequenced in a study of blood T cell repertoires in COVID-19 (dated by TCRdb to 2018 to 2021). Library generation was performed with the immunoSEQ multiplex PCR assay. Entries here come from immuneACCESS through TCRdb and include only in-frame sequences with V and J called. Some clones fail to appear in such tables; in the studies checked, an unresolved V gene covers under half of the shortfall, and the cause of the remainder is unknown. The sample table lists more than 85,000 clones, around four fifths of them with a count of one. In total, the top ten clones hold 15% to 20% of the sample. Material: peripheral blood. The receptors derive from a woman aged 60-75 years with acute or convalescent COVID-19.

CDR3 in DNA: TGTGCCAGCTCACCGACTACTGATACGCAGTATTTT. It encodes CASSPTTDTQYF. This chain joins TRBV18 and TRBJ2-3, with D possibly being TRBD2 (5 bases). The CDR3 runs to 12 residues. V lost 3 bases to trimming and J lost 6 bases, with 7 bases between them. The germline CDR1 and CDR2 sequences are KGHSH and LQKENI.

The table lists this clone with a count of one. V is TRBV7-9 and J is TRBJ2-5; 8 bases are a match to TRBD1. Germline V CDR1 and CDR2: SEHNR, FQNEAQ (reference sequence). Germline trimming cut 5 bases from V and 3 bases from J; bases unmatched to any gene: 8. This CDR3 is built from 15 residues. The CDR3 DNA is TGTGCCAGCAGCCCTGGACAGGGCCTTAAAGAGACCCAGTACTTC. It specifies CASSPGQGLKETQYF. Complete variable domain (other parts from reference TRBV7-9 and TRBJ2-5): DTGVSQNPRHKITKRGQNVTFRCDPISEHNRLYWYRQTLGQGPEFLTYFQNEAQLEKSRLLSDRFSAERPKGSFSTLEIQRTEQGDSAMYLCASSPGQGLKETQYFGPGTRLLVL.

V gene TRBV28 combines with J gene TRBJ2-5; 12 bases align to TRBD2. CDR3 size: 15 residues. Germline V gene data show CDR1 as MDHEN and CDR2 as SYDVKM. V was pared by 4 bases and J by 13 bases, with 13 bases of the junction left unmatched. The CDR3 nucleotides are TGTGCCAGCAGTTCCCCTAGCGGGGGGGCTGTTAAACCGTACTTC. It codes for CASSSPSGGAVKPYF. Full variable domain (outside the CDR3, taken from reference TRBV28 and TRBJ2-5): DVKVTQSSRYLVKRTGEKVFLECVQDMDHENMFWYRQDPGLGLRLIYFSYDVKMKEKGDIPEGYSVSREKKERFSLILESASTNQTSMYLCASSSPSGGAVKPYFGPGTRLLVL.

The J gene is TRBJ2-3, the V gene TRBV5-1, with no clear D. The length of the CDR3 is 14 residues. From germline, CDR1 is SGHRS and CDR2 YFSETQ. V dropped 5 bases and J dropped 0 bases, with 10 bases sitting between them. The CDR3 protein is CASRRSPSTDTQYF. In nucleotides, the CDR3 is TGCGCCAGCAGACGGTCCCCTAGCACAGATACGCAGTATTTT. Supplemented by reference TRBV5-1 and TRBJ2-3, the full variable domain reads KAGVTQTPRYLIKTRGQQVTLSCSPISGHRSVSWYQQTPGQGLQFLFEYFSETQRNKGNFPGRFSGRQFSNSRSEMNVSTLELGDSALYLCASRRSPSTDTQYFGPGTRLTVL.

The chain recombines TRBV2 with TRBJ2-7, with 13 bases lining up with TRBD2. The CDR3 consists of 15 residues. The V gene end was trimmed by 6 bases and the J gene end by 3 bases; junction bases not matched to a gene: 5. Germline V gene data show CDR1 as SNHLY and CDR2 as FYNNEI. The CDR3 DNA follows: TGTGCCAGCAGAGGAACTAGCGGGGGGGACTACGAGCAGTACTTC. Its protein is CASRGTSGGDYEQYF.

This clone was observed once. This rearrangement joins TRBV27 to TRBJ2-7; the D gene is possibly TRBD1 (5 bases). The V gene's germline CDR1 is MNHEY and CDR2 SMNVEV (reference sequence). The V and J ends lost 4 bases and 6 bases respectively, with 13 bases between them. This CDR3 is 13 amino acids long. CDR3 nucleotide sequence: TGTGCCAGCAGTTATTCGACAGTATCCGAGCAGTACTTC. Translated: CASSYSTVSEQYF.

The V call is TRBV18, the J call TRBJ1-2; D is unresolved. With 3 bases removed from V and 0 bases from J, the gap between germline ends came to 8 bases. CDR1 is KGHSH and CDR2 is LQKENI in the germline V gene. The CDR3 extends over 14 amino acids. CDR3 region: CASSPAGANYGYTF. The CDR3 DNA is TGTGCCAGCTCACCCGCCGGAGCTAACTATGGCTACACCTTC. Complete variable domain (other parts from reference TRBV18 and TRBJ1-2): NAGVMQNPRHLVRRRGQEARLRCSPMKGHSHVYWYRQLPEEGLKFMVYLQKENIIDESGMPKERFSAEFPKEGPSILRIQQVVRGDSAAYFCASSPAGANYGYTFGSGTRLTVV.

V is TRBV7-9 and J is TRBJ1-6, with D unresolved. The CDR3 length is 16 residues. Trimming cost V 5 bases and J 5 bases, with 16 bases left between them. Germline V gives CDR1 SEHNR, CDR2 FQNEAQ (reference sequence). The CDR3 nucleotides read TGTGCCAGCAGCCCCACCCTGAGGGAAAATAATTCACCCCTCCACTTT. Translating gives CASSPTLRENNSPLHF.

This clone showed up just a few times. The gene calls are TRBV14 and TRBJ2-7; a weak D match, TRBD1 (5 bases). The CDR3 sequence is 16 residues long. Deletions cut 5 bases from V and 2 bases from J, with 19 bases between. From germline, CDR1 is SGHDN and CDR2 FVKESK. The chain's CDR3 is CASSFLPTGLTYEQYF. CDR3 DNA: TGTGCCAGCAGCTTCCTTCCAACAGGTCTTACCTACGAGCAGTACTTC.

The chain is built from TRBV6-1 and TRBJ1-4; no firm D call. The germline gives CDR1 MNHNS, CDR2 SASEGT. The CDR3 totals 15 residues. Trimming took 2 bases from V and 7 from J, leaving 14 bases between them. CDR3 region: CASSERAGGSEKLFF. The CDR3 bases are TGTGCCAGCAGTGAACGGGCGGGAGGTTCTGAAAAACTGTTTTTT.

The chain has TRBV7-2 and TRBJ2-7; D uncertain. V dropped 4 bases and J dropped 2 bases, with 6 bases sitting between them. The germline V gene has CDR1 SGHTA and CDR2 FQGNSA. This CDR3 has 12 residues. The CDR3 reads CASSSQTYEQYF. Here the CDR3 DNA reads TGTGCCAGCAGCTCACAGACCTACGAGCAGTACTTC.

The rearrangement joins TRBV27 to TRBJ1-2; D is uncertain. The CDR3 length is 12 residues. Germline values: CDR1 MNHEY, CDR2 SMNVEV (reference sequence). The germline V and J ends were trimmed by 6 bases and 8 bases, with 13 bases remaining between them. The CDR3 loop is CASSNPYRGYTF. The CDR3 bases are TGTGCCAGCAGCAACCCTTACCGGGGCTACACCTTC.

The V gene is TRBV28, the J gene TRBJ1-4; 8 bases map to TRBD1. CDR1 and CDR2 (germline): MDHEN, SYDVKM. This CDR3 comprises 15 residues. V shed 2 bases and J 7 bases; nucleotides not matched to a gene: 6. In nucleotides, the CDR3 is TGTGCCAGCAGTTTAGGGGGGACAGGAACTGAAAAACTGTTTTTT. Translating gives CASSLGGTGTEKLFF.

The chain combines TRBV2 with TRBJ2-3, with D possibly being TRBD2 (5 bases). The CDR3 covers 15 residues. Trimming removed 5 bases from V and 2 bases from J, with 14 bases in between. Germline CDR1 SNHLY, CDR2 FYNNEI. CDR3 in DNA: TGTGCCAGCAGTCGGATAGCGCCCGACACAGATACGCAGTATTTT. Translated, it gives CASSRIAPDTDTQYF.

This clone has only a few counts. This chain connects TRBV19 to TRBJ1-4, with TRBD1 matching over 7 bases. Losses at the gene ends were 7 bases for V and 8 bases for J; bases not matched to a gene: 10. Looked up from germline, CDR1 is LNHDA and CDR2 is SQIVND (reference sequence). The CDR3 is made up of 14 amino acids. As DNA, the CDR3 is TGTGCCAGTATGGGGCCAGGGGGTTGGGAAAAACTGTTTTTT. This codes for CASMGPGGWEKLFF.

The J gene is TRBJ1-1, the V gene TRBV5-1, with 7 nucleotides matching TRBD1. CDR3 size: 14 residues. The V gene end was trimmed by 7 bases and the J gene end by 1 base; junction bases not matched to a gene: 7. Germline CDR1 reads SGHRS; CDR2 reads YFSETQ. The CDR3 sequence: CASSQGLENTEAFF. The CDR3, as DNA: TGCGCCAGCTCACAGGGGCTAGAGAACACTGAAGCTTTCTTT. Full variable domain (remainder filled in from reference TRBV5-1 and TRBJ1-1): KAGVTQTPRYLIKTRGQQVTLSCSPISGHRSVSWYQQTPGQGLQFLFEYFSETQRNKGNFPGRFSGRQFSNSRSEMNVSTLELGDSALYLCASSQGLENTEAFFGQGTRLTVV.

The chain links TRBV18 to TRBJ2-5, with D possibly being TRBD2 (6 bases). Per germline, CDR1 KGHSH and CDR2 LQKENI. The V gene lost 3 bases and the J gene lost 5 bases, with 13 bases spanning the gap. This CDR3 is 14 amino acids long. As DNA, the CDR3 is TGTGCCAGCTCACCTTTAGCGGACTCGGAGACCCAGTACTTC. Translating gives CASSPLADSETQYF. The full variable domain, with the rest looked up from reference TRBV18 and TRBJ2-5, is NAGVMQNPRHLVRRRGQEARLRCSPMKGHSHVYWYRQLPEEGLKFMVYLQKENIIDESGMPKERFSAEFPKEGPSILRIQQVVRGDSAAYFCASSPLADSETQYFGPGTRLLVL.

This clone was counted a few times. The chain links TRBV28 to TRBJ2-7; D gene uncertain. V lost 6 bases, J lost 3 bases, and 6 bases lay in between. The CDR3 loop spans 11 amino acids. Germline CDR1 is MDHEN and CDR2 is SYDVKM. The CDR3 spells CASRTNYEQYF. In DNA, the CDR3 is TGTGCCAGCAGAACAAACTACGAGCAGTACTTC.

This clone was observed once. The chain joins TRBV6-6 to TRBJ1-3; D gene unclear. V gave up 7 bases and J gave up 0 bases, with 7 bases separating them. The V gene's germline CDR1 is MNHNY and CDR2 SVGAGI (reference sequence). The CDR3 sequence is 13 residues long. CDR3 loop: CASTGSSGNTIYF. The CDR3 DNA sequence: TGTGCCAGCACGGGGAGCTCTGGAAACACCATATATTTT.

The chain is built from TRBV11-2 and TRBJ2-7, with D possibly matching TRBD2 (5 bases). CDR3 length: 11 amino acids. In germline, CDR1 is SGHAT, CDR2 FQNNGV. V shed 5 bases and J shed 8 bases, with 10 bases lying between them. CDR3 sequence: CASSVPGKQYF. In DNA form, the CDR3 reads TGTGCCAGCAGCGTCCCGGGAAAGCAGTACTTC.

CDR3 region: CASSETLDEQFF. The CDR3, as DNA: TGTGCCAGCAGTGAAACCCTAGATGAGCAGTTCTTC. The rearrangement joins TRBV6-1 to TRBJ2-1; D gene unclear. Germline CDR1 MNHNS, CDR2 SASEGT. V lost 2 bases to trimming and J lost 8 bases, with 7 bases between them. The CDR3 is 12 residues long.

This clone came up once. The J gene is TRBJ2-1, the V gene TRBV11-2; 8 nucleotides match TRBD2. Germline assignment: CDR1 SGHAT and CDR2 FQNNGV. The V segment lost 8 bases and the J segment 7 bases; nucleotides outside the gene matches: 16. This CDR3 spans 16 amino acids. The chain's CDR3 is CASSRGDGRAKNEQFF. CDR3 bases: TGTGCCAGCTCTCGCGGGGACGGGAGGGCCAAAAATGAGCAGTTCTTC.

The CDR3 is CASSWTSGGYNEQFF. The CDR3 DNA reads as TGTGCCAGCAGCTGGACTAGCGGGGGGTACAATGAGCAGTTCTTC. The chain joins TRBV5-6 to TRBJ2-1, with 14 bases aligning to TRBD2. Looked up from germline, CDR1 is SGHDT and CDR2 is YYEEEE. CDR3 length equals 15 residues. Unmatched junction bases numbered 0, after V lost 3 bases and J lost 4 bases.

This sequence joins TRBV11-2 and TRBJ2-5, with D tentatively TRBD2 (5 bases). Germline CDR1 reads SGHAT; CDR2 reads FQNNGV. This CDR3 spans 14 amino acids. Trimming shortened V by 8 bases and J by 3 bases, and 16 bases separated the two germline ends. The CDR3 is CASGPINGEETQYF. Here the CDR3 DNA reads TGTGCCAGCGGTCCTATTAACGGGGAAGAGACCCAGTACTTC.

This chain joins TRBV5-1 and TRBJ2-7, with 12 bases identical to TRBD1. V trimming: 2 bases; J trimming: 7 bases; junction bases outside the gene matches: 10. The CDR3 covers 16 residues. In germline, CDR1 is SGHRS, CDR2 YFSETQ. The CDR3 is CASSFNSGTGGGEQYF. Here the CDR3 DNA reads TGCGCCAGCAGCTTCAATTCCGGGACAGGGGGCGGTGAGCAGTACTTC.

The V call is TRBV5-1, the J call TRBJ2-1; 10 bases align to TRBD2. This CDR3 is 15 amino acids long. The germline gives CDR1 SGHRS, CDR2 YFSETQ. Trimming cost V 7 bases and J 0 bases; bases outside gene matches: 4. DNA of the CDR3: TGCGCCAGCTGGTCTAGCGGGAGCTCCTACAATGAGCAGTTCTTC. Translating gives CASWSSGSSYNEQFF.

This clone was detected only once. V and J are TRBV4-3 and TRBJ2-3, with D unclear. CDR1 and CDR2 from the germline V gene are LGHNA and YSLEER. This CDR3 contains 15 residues. V was clipped by 4 bases and J by 0 bases, with 11 bases between them. The CDR3 DNA reads as TGCGCCAGCAGCCGATTAGCAGCTAGCACAGATACGCAGTATTTT. Translated, it gives CASSRLAASTDTQYF.

Regarding this clone: The junction does not match germline at one end; this may be a read error. The V and J genes are TRBV4-1 and TRBJ2-4; the D is unclear. This CDR3 is 12 amino acids long. Looked up from germline, CDR1 is MGHRA and CDR2 is YSYEKL. The CDR3 protein is CASSQANNIQYF. The CDR3 DNA follows: TGCGCCAGCAGCCAAGCCAATAACATTCAGTACTTC.

This clone appeared a single time. The V call is TRBV10-1, the J call TRBJ1-1, with a possible D match to TRBD1 (5 bases). Trimming shortened V by 8 bases and J by 4 bases, and 8 bases separated the two germline ends. The CDR3 spans 11 residues. Germline CDR1 reads WNHNN; CDR2 reads SYGVQD (reference sequence). CDR3 sequence reads: CASQDSTEAFF. The CDR3 nucleotides read TGCGCCAGCCAAGACAGCACTGAAGCTTTCTTT.

The rearrangement links TRBV5-4 to TRBJ2-5; 8 positions agree with TRBD2. V was clipped by 4 bases and J by 4 bases; unmatched bases: 12. The CDR3 extends over 16 amino acids. Looked up from germline, CDR1 is SGHNT and CDR2 is YYREEE (reference sequence). This chain's CDR3 is CASSAASRGGRETQYF. The CDR3 bases are TGTGCCAGCAGCGCCGCCTCCCGGGGGGGGCGAGAGACCCAGTACTTC.

This clone occurred a few times. The J gene is TRBJ1-3, the V gene TRBV28; D is unclear. Germline V CDR1 and CDR2: MDHEN, SYDVKM. The CDR3 consists of 18 residues. V lost 6 bases to trimming and J lost 0 bases, with 21 bases between them. The CDR3 reads CASSTLFPRSRSGNTIYF. The CDR3 coding sequence is TGTGCCAGCAGCACTCTATTCCCCCGGAGCCGCTCTGGAAACACCATATATTTT.

This chain's CDR3 is CASSGRAGTGRNQPQHF. The CDR3 DNA sequence: TGTGCCAGCAGCGGACGGGCCGGGACAGGGAGGAATCAGCCCCAGCATTTT. This chain links TRBV3-1 (or the pseudogene TRBV3-2) with TRBJ1-5, with 9 nucleotides matching TRBD1. The CDR3 extends over 17 amino acids. V dropped 5 bases and J dropped 4; count of bases not matched to a gene: 12. Per the germline V gene, CDR1 is LGHDT and CDR2 is YNNKEL (reference sequence).